The sequence of this TCR beta chain was determined in a study of blood T cell repertoires in COVID-19. The germline V gene encodes CDR1 KGHSH and CDR2 LQKENI. The CDR3 totals 17 residues. V lost 5 bases to trimming and J lost 0 bases; unmatched junction nucleotides: 10. Authors' methods: Reference gene primer amplification gave nucleated cell count estimates. TCRdb's copy holds only in-frame clones and misses some; the assay was immunoSEQ multiplex PCR. That table gives V, J and clone size, and the DNA gave D and trimming. The data contain more than 250,000 clones, roughly 88% of them singletons. Individuals drawn from around 24 US areas were roughly 18 to 100 years old. Participants reported their clinical history, and cohort assignment relied on those reports.

This TCR derives from a woman aged 40 to 50 with acute COVID-19. Sequencing was done on a sample of PBMCs or T cells enriched from blood (not recorded which). The V and J genes are TRBV18 and TRBJ1-3; TRBD1 agrees at 7 bases. This CDR3 is CASSADATGISGNTIYF. Written as DNA, the CDR3 is TGTGCCAGCTCAGCGGATGCGACAGGGATCTCTGGAAACACCATATATTTT.